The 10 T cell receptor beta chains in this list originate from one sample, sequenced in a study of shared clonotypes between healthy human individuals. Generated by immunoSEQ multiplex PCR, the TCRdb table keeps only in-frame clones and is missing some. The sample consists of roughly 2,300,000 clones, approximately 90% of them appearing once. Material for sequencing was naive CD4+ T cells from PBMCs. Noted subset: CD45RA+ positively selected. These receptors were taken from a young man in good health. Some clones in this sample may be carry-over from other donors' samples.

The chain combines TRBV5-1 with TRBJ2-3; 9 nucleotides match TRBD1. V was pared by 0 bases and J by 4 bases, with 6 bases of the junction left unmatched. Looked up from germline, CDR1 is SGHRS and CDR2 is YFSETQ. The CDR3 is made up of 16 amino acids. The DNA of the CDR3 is TGCGCCAGCAGCTTGGCTCCGGGACAGGGCCCAGATACGCAGTATTTT. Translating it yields CASSLAPGQGPDTQYF. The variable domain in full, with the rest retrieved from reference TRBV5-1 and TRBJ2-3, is KAGVTQTPRYLIKTRGQQVTLSCSPISGHRSVSWYQQTPGQGLQFLFEYFSETQRNKGNFPGRFSGRQFSNSRSEMNVSTLELGDSALYLCASSLAPGQGPDTQYFGPGTRLTVL.

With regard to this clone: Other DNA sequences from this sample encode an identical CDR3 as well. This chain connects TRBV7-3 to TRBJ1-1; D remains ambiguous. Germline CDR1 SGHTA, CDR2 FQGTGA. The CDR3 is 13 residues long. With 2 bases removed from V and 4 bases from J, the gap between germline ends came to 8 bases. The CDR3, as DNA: TGTGCCAGCAGCTTAGAGCGAGGCACTGAAGCTTTCTTT. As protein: CASSLERGTEAFF.

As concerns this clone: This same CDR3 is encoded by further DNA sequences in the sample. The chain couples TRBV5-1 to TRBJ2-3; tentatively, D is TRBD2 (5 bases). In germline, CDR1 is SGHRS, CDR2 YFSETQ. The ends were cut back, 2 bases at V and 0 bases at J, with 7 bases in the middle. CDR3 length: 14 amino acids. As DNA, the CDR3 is TGCGCCAGCAGCTTTCGCGGGAGCACAGATACGCAGTATTTT. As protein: CASSFRGSTDTQYF.

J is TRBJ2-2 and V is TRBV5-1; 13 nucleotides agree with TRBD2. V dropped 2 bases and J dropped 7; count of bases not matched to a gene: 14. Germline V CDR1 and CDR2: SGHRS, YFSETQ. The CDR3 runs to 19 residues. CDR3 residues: CASSFDGRTSGSSYGELFF. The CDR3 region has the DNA TGCGCCAGCAGCTTCGACGGGAGGACTAGCGGGAGCTCGTACGGGGAGCTGTTTTTT.

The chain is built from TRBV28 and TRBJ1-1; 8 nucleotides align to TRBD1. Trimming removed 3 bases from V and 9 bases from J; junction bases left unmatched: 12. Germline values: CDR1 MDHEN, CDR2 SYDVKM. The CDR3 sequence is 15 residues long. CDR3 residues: CASSLGGADREKAFF. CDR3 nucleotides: TGTGCCAGCAGTTTGGGGGGAGCGGACAGGGAAAAAGCTTTCTTT.

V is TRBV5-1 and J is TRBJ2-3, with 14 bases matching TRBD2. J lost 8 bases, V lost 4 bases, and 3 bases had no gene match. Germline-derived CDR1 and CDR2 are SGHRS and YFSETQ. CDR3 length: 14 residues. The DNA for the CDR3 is TGCGCCAGCAGCCCTGGGACTAGCGGGAGTACGCAGTATTTT. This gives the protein CASSPGTSGSTQYF.

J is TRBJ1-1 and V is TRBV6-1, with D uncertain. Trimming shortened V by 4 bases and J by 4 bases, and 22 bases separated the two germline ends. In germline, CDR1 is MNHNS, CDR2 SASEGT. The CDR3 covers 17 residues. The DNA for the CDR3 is TGTGCCAGCAGTGCCCGGCGGGGATCAACCCGTGGCACTGAAGCTTTCTTT. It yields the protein CASSARRGSTRGTEAFF.

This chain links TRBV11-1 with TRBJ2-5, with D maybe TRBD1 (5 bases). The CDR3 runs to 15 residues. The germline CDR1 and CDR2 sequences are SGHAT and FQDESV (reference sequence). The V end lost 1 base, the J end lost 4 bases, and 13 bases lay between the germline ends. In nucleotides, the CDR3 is TGTGCCAGCAGCTTAGGGTCGGGTAGGGGAGAGACCCAGTACTTC. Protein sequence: CASSLGSGRGETQYF.

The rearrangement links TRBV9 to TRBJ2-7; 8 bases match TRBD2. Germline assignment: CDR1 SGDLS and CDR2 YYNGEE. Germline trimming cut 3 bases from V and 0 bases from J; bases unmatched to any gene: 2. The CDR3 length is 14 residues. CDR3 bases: TGTGCCAGCAGCGCCGGACTAGCCTCCTACGAGCAGTACTTC. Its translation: CASSAGLASYEQYF.

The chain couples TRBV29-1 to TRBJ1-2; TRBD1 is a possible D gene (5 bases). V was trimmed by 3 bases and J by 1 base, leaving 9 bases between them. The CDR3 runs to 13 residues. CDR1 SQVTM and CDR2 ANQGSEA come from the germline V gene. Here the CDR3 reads CSVDIGGNYGYTF. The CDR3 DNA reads TGCAGCGTTGATATTGGGGGTAACTATGGCTACACCTTC.